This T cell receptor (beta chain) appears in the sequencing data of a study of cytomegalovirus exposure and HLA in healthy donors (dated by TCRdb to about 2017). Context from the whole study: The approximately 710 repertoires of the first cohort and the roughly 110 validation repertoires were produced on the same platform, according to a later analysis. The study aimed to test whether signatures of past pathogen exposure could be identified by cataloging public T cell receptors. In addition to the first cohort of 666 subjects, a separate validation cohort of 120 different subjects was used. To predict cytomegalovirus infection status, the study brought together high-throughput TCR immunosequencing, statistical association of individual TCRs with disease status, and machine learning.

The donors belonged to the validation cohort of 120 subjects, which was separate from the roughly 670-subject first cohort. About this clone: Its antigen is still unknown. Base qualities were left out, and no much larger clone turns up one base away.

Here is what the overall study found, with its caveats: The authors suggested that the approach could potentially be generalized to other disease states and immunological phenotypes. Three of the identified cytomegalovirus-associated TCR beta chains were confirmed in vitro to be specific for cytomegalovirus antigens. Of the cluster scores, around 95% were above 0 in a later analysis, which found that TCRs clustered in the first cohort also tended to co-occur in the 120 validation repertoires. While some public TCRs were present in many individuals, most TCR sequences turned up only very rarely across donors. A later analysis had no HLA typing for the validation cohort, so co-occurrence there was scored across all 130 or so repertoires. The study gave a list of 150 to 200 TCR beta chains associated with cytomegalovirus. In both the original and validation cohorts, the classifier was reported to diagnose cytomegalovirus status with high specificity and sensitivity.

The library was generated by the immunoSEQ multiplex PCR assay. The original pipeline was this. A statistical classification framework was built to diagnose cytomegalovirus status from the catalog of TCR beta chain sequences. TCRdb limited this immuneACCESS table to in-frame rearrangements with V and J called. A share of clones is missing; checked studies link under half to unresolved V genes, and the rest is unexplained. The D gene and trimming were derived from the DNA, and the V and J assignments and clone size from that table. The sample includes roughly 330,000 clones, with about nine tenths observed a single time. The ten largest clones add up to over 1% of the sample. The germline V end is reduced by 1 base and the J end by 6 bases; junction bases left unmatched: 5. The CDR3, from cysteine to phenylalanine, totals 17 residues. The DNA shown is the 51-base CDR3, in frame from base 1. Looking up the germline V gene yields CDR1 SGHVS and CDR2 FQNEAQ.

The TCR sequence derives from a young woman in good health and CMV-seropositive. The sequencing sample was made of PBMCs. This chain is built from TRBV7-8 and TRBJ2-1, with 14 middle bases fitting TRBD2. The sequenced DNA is TGTGCCAGCAGCTTAGAGGTAGGACTAGCGGGAGGCAATGAGCAGTTCTTC. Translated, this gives CASSLEVGLAGGNEQFF. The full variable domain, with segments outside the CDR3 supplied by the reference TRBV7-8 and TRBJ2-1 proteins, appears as GAGVSQSPRYKVAKRGQDVALRCDPISGHVSLFWYQQALGQGPEFLTYFQNEAQLDKSGLPSDRFFAERPEGSVSTLKIQRTQQEDSAVYLCASSLEVGLAGGNEQFFGPGTRLTVL.